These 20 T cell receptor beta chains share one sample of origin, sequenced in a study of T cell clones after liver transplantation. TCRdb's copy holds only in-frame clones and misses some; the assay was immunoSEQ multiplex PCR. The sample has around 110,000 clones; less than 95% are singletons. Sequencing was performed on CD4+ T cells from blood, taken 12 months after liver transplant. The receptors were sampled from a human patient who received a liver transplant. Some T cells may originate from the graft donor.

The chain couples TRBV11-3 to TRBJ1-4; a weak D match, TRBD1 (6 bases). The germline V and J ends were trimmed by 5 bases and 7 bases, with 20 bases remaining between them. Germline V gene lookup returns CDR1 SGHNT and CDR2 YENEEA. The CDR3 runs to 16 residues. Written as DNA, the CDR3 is TGTGCCAGCAGCCCCTCCTCGGGGGGGCCGGGTGAAAAACTGTTTTTT. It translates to CASSPSSGGPGEKLFF.

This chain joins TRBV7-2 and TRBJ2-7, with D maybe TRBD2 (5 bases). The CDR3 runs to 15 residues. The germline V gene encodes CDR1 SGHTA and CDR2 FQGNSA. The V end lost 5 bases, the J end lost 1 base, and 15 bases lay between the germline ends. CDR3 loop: CASSTDPTRSYEQYF. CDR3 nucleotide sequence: TGTGCCAGCAGCACCGACCCTACTAGATCCTACGAGCAGTACTTC.

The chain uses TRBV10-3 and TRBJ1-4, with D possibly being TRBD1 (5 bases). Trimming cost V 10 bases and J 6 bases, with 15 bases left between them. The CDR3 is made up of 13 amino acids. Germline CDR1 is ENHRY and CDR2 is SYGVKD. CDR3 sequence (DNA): TGTGCCACCAGACAGACAATAGATGAAAAACTGTTTTTT. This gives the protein CATRQTIDEKLFF.

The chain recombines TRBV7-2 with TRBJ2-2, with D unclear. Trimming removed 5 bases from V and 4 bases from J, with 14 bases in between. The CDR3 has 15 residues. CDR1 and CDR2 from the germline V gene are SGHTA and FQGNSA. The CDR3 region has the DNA TGTGCCAGCAGCCCGGCCGGGCCTCCCACCGGGGAGCTGTTTTTT. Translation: CASSPAGPPTGELFF.

The CDR3 coding sequence is TGTGCCAGTAGTATAGCGCAGGGCCCAGAGACCCAGTACTTC. Residues: CASSIAQGPETQYF. The chain carries TRBV19 and TRBJ2-5; a weak D match, TRBD1 (5 bases). V lost 1 base and J lost 4, with 10 bases in between. The germline V gene has CDR1 LNHDA and CDR2 SQIVND (reference sequence). The CDR3 is 14 amino acids.

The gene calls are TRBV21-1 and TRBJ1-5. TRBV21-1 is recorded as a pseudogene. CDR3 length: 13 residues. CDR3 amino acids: CASSKVREQPQHF. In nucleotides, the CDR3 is TGTGCCAGCAGCAAAGTAAGGGAGCAGCCCCAGCATTTT.

CDR3 region: CSVEAGKQYF. The CDR3 coding sequence is TGCAGCGTTGAAGCAGGAAAGCAGTACTTC. The chain has TRBV29-1 and TRBJ2-7; D unresolved. CDR3 length: 10 residues. CDR1 is SQVTM and CDR2 is ANQGSEA in the germline V gene. V was trimmed by 1 base and J by 8 bases, leaving 6 bases between them.

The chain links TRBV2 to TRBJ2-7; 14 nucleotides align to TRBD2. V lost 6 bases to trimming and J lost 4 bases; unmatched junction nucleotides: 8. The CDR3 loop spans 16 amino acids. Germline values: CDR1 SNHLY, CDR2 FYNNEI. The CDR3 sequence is CASRDGTSGSFYEQYF. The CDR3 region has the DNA TGTGCCAGCAGAGACGGGACTAGCGGGAGTTTTTACGAGCAGTACTTC.

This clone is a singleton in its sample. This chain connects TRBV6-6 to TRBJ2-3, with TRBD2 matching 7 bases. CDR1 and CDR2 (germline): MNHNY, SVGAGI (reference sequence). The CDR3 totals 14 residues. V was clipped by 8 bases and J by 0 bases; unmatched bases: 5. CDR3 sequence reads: CASGGGTSTDTQYF. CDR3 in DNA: TGTGCCAGCGGGGGGGGAACTAGCACAGATACGCAGTATTTT.

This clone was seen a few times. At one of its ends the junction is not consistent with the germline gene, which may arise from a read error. The CDR3 protein is CASSPGPGSHEQYF. In DNA, the CDR3 is TGTGCCAGCAGCCCCGGACCGGGCTCCCACGAGCAGTACTTC. The chain uses TRBV7-2 and TRBJ2-7; D uncertain. The CDR3 is 14 amino acids. Germline CDR1 is SGHTA and CDR2 is FQGNSA.

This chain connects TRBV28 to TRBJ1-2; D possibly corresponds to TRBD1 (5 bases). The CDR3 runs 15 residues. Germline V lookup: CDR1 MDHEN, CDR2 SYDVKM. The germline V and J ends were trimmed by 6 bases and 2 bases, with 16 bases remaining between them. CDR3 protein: CASRPRGWRNYGYTF. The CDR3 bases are TGTGCCAGCAGACCTCGGGGGTGGCGAAACTATGGCTACACCTTC.

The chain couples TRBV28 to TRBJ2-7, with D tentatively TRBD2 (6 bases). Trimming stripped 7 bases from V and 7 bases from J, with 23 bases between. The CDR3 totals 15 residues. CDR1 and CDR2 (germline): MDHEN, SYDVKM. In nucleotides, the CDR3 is TGTGCCAGCACCACCCCCCGGGTACAGGCGGGAGAGCAGTACTTC. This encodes CASTTPRVQAGEQYF.

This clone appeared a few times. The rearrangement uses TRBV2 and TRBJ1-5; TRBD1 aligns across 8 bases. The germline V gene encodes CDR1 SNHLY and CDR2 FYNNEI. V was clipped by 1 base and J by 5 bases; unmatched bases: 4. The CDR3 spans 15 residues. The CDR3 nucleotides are TGTGCCAGCAGTGAAGGGCAGGGGGCTCATCAGCCCCAGCATTTT. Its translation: CASSEGQGAHQPQHF.

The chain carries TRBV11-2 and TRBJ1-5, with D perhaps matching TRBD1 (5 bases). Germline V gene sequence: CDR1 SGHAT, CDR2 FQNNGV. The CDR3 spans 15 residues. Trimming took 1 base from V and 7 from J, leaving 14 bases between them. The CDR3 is CASSLALGRGQPQHF. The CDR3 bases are TGTGCCAGCAGCTTAGCGTTGGGGCGGGGGCAGCCCCAGCATTTT.

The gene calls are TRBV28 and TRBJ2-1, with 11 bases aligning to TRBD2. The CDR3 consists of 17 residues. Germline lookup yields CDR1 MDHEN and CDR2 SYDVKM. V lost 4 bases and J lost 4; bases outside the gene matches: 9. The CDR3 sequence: CASSWNSGLAVYNEQFF. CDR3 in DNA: TGTGCCAGCAGTTGGAACTCGGGACTAGCGGTTTACAATGAGCAGTTCTTC.

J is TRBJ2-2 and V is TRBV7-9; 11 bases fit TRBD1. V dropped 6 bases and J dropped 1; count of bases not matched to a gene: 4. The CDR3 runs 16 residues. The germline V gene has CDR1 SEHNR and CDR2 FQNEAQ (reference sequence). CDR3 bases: TGTGCCAGCAGATCGGGGACAGGGGGGAACACCGGGGAGCTGTTTTTT. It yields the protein CASRSGTGGNTGELFF. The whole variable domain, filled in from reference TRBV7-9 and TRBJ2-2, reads DTGVSQNPRHKITKRGQNVTFRCDPISEHNRLYWYRQTLGQGPEFLTYFQNEAQLEKSRLLSDRFSAERPKGSFSTLEIQRTEQGDSAMYLCASRSGTGGNTGELFFGEGSRLTVL.

The chain's CDR3 is CASSLGDSSNQPQHF. CDR3 coding DNA: TGTGCCAGCAGCTTAGGGGACAGTAGCAATCAGCCCCAGCATTTT. This chain links TRBV11-2 with TRBJ1-5, with TRBD1 matching 7 bases. This CDR3 region has 15 residues. Trimming at V came to 1 base and at J to 0 bases, leaving 0 bases not matched to a gene. The germline CDR1 and CDR2 sequences are SGHAT and FQNNGV.

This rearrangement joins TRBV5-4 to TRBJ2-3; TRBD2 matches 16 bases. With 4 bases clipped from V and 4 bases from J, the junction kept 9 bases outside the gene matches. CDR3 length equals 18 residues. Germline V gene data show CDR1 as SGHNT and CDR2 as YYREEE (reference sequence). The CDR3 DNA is TGTGCCAGCAGCCCCGGGACTAGCGGGAGGGGTCGGGCAGATACGCAGTATTTT. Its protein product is CASSPGTSGRGRADTQYF.

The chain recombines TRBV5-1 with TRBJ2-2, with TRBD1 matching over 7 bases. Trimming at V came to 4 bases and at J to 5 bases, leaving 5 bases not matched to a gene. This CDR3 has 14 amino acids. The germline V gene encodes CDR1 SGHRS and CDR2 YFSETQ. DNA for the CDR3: TGCGCCAGCAGCCAAGGGACAGTTACCGGGGAGCTGTTTTTT. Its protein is CASSQGTVTGELFF.

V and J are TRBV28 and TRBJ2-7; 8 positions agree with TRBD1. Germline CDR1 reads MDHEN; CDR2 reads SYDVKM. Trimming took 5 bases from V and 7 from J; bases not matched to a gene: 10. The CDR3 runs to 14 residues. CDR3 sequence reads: CASSPIRGLGEQYF. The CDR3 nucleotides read TGTGCCAGCAGTCCGATCAGGGGGCTAGGGGAGCAGTACTTC.